This T cell receptor (beta chain) was found in a study of response to subunit inactivated influenza vaccine. Trimming shortened V by 6 bases and J by 8 bases, and 22 bases separated the two germline ends. The V gene's germline CDR1 is SGHTA and CDR2 FQGNSA. The CDR3 has 15 residues. Via MiXCR, TCRdb re-called the RT-PCR reads, giving one row per CDR3 protein. Here the sample spans some 800,000 distinct CDR3 sequences, 20% to 25% being singletons. The chain carries TRBV7-2 and TRBJ1-2; D is unclear. The sequencing used PBMCs from blood, collected about 5 days after vaccination. The receptor's source is a man aged 50-60 years who received an inactivated influenza vaccine. This CDR3 reads CASSSDQYLRYGYTF. DNA of the CDR3: TGTGCCAGCAGTTCGGACCAGTACCTTCGGTACGGCTACACCTTC.